The 28 T cell receptor beta chains below all came from one sample that was sequenced in a study of human T cells and chemical hapten exposure. Time point in this sample: patch test 3, about 24 weeks after DPC sensitization. The sample's treatment: therapeutic diphenylcyclopropenone sensitization with weekly scalp DPC. Using its own MiXCR run on the RACE reads, TCRdb lists one record per CDR3 protein. The table includes approximately 90,000 distinct CDR3 sequences, 27% detected once. The sample here was whole blood, taken in connection with sensitization to the hapten diphenylcyclopropenone (DPC). The receptors stem from a middle-aged man with alopecia areata. Some clones in this sample may be carry-over from other donors' samples.

This clonotype was counted a few times. The V call is TRBV6-1, the J call TRBJ2-7; D may be TRBD1 (5 bases). The CDR3 runs 15 residues. Germline CDR1 reads MNHNS; CDR2 reads SASEGT. V gave up 2 bases and J gave up 2 bases, with 13 bases separating them. CDR3 protein: CASSEQGVWAYEQYF. In DNA, the CDR3 is TGTGCCAGCAGTGAACAAGGGGTATGGGCCTACGAGCAGTACTTC.

This clonotype was observed a few times. Because it lacks the conserved phenylalanine or tryptophan at the end, this CDR3 is likely a read error. No DNA is shown, since the ends of the CDR3 on it are uncertain; the CDR3 is the one TCRdb lists. The rearrangement links TRBV7-8 to TRBJ2-7; the table calls TRBD1, which could not be checked here. The CDR3 is 8 amino acids long, termini counted. The germline gives CDR1 SGHVS, CDR2 FQNEAQ. The CDR3 spells CASSTGAS.

This clonotype was picked up a small number of times. Written as DNA, the CDR3 is TGCGCCAGCAGCTCCTCCGGGACCCGGGACCACGAGCAGTACTTC. Amino acid sequence: CASSSSGTRDHEQYF. The rearrangement links TRBV5-1 to TRBJ2-7, with D tentatively TRBD1 or TRBD2 (5 bases each). Per germline, CDR1 SGHRS and CDR2 YFSETQ. The CDR3 spans 15 residues. The ends were cut back, 3 bases at V and 5 bases at J, with 18 bases in the middle.

V and J are TRBV7-2 and TRBJ1-1, with 8 positions matching TRBD1. The CDR3 runs 14 residues. J lost 5 bases, V lost 4 bases, and 6 bases had no gene match. Germline values: CDR1 SGHTA, CDR2 FQGNSA. The CDR3 is CASSSQGGGTEAFF. CDR3 DNA: TGTGCCAGCAGCTCACAGGGGGGAGGAACTGAAGCTTTCTTT.

The genes are TRBV29-1 and TRBJ2-3; D is uncertain. CDR3 length: 10 amino acids. The ends were cut back, 4 bases at V and 3 bases at J, with 2 bases in the middle. Germline lookup yields CDR1 SQVTM and CDR2 ANQGSEA. CDR3 nucleotide sequence: TGCAGCGTTGGTACAGATACGCAGTATTTT. Amino acids: CSVGTDTQYF.

CDR3: CASSATGTGQNSPLHF. The CDR3 DNA reads as TGTGCCAGCTCAGCGACCGGGACAGGACAAAATTCACCCCTCCACTTT. The chain uses TRBV18 and TRBJ1-6, with 8 bases matching TRBD1. The trim removed 5 bases at V and 7 bases at J, leaving 10 bases unmatched. CDR3 length: 16 residues. Germline values: CDR1 KGHSH, CDR2 LQKENI.

J is TRBJ2-1 and V is TRBV4-3; 9 bases map to TRBD2. Trimming cost V 4 bases and J 6 bases; bases outside gene matches: 7. Per the germline V gene, CDR1 is LGHNA and CDR2 is YSLEER. The CDR3 totals 15 residues. The CDR3 spells CASSLLAGAPNEQFF. CDR3 DNA sequence: TGCGCCAGCAGCCTACTAGCGGGCGCGCCCAATGAGCAGTTCTTC.

This clonotype was seen only a few times. This rearrangement joins TRBV28 to TRBJ2-7; no definite D call. This CDR3 contains 12 residues. CDR1 is MDHEN and CDR2 is SYDVKM in the germline V gene. Trimming stripped 6 bases from V and 9 bases from J, with 15 bases between. Here the CDR3 DNA reads TGTGCCAGCAGCGCCGCCCAGATTGGGCAGTACTTC. Encoded protein: CASSAAQIGQYF.

J is TRBJ2-3 and V is TRBV5-1, with D unresolved. V shed 4 bases and J shed 6 bases, with 9 bases lying between them. CDR1 is SGHRS and CDR2 is YFSETQ in the germline V gene. The CDR3 runs to 12 residues. The CDR3 DNA is TGCGCCAGCAGCCAGGTGGGGGATACGCAGTATTTT. Translating it yields CASSQVGDTQYF.

V usage is TRBV20-1 and J usage is TRBJ2-1; TRBD2 matches 8 bases. CDR1 is DFQATT and CDR2 is SNEGSKA in the germline V gene (reference sequence). CDR3 size: 15 residues. The V and J ends lost 5 bases and 9 bases, in that order; junction bases with no gene match: 15. In DNA, the CDR3 is TGCAGTGCTCCGTGGGCGGGAGGAGGTGGGGGTGAGCAGTTCTTC. Translated, it gives CSAPWAGGGGGEQFF.

The chain employs TRBV20-1 and TRBJ2-5; 10 positions match TRBD1. The CDR3 length is 15 residues. Per the germline V gene, CDR1 is DFQATT and CDR2 is SNEGSKA (reference sequence). V shed 0 bases and J 7 bases; nucleotides not matched to a gene: 8. The CDR3 DNA sequence: TGCAGTGCTAGAGAATATGGGACAGGGGCCGCGACCCAGTACTTC. Its protein is CSAREYGTGAATQYF.

The chain employs TRBV4-2 and TRBJ2-3, with TRBD2 matching over 7 bases. Germline V gene data show CDR1 as LGHNA and CDR2 as YNFKEQ. Losses at the gene ends were 2 bases for V and 1 base for J; bases not matched to a gene: 3. The CDR3 spans 15 residues. As DNA, the CDR3 is TGTGCCAGCAGCCAAAGAACTAGCGGCACAGATACGCAGTATTTT. It codes for CASSQRTSGTDTQYF.

The chain joins TRBV28 to TRBJ2-4, with D possibly being TRBD1 (6 bases). Germline V CDR1 and CDR2: MDHEN, SYDVKM. V gave up 5 bases and J gave up 0 bases, with 14 bases separating them. This CDR3 comprises 16 residues. CDR3 sequence (DNA): TGTGCCAGCAGTAATACAGGGTCACTAGCCAAAAACATTCAGTACTTC. It specifies CASSNTGSLAKNIQYF.

The chain combines TRBV7-2 with TRBJ2-1, with 7 bases fitting TRBD1. CDR1 SGHTA and CDR2 FQGNSA come from the germline V gene. CDR3 length equals 14 residues. V shed 1 base, J shed 5 bases, and the junction held 2 bases outside the gene matches. This CDR3 is CASSLDGTDNEQFF. Written as DNA, the CDR3 is TGTGCCAGCAGCTTAGATGGGACAGACAATGAGCAGTTCTTC.

The V call is TRBV20-1, the J call TRBJ2-7; D is perhaps TRBD1 (6 bases). V gave up 1 base and J gave up 2 bases, with 21 bases separating them. The CDR3 runs 17 residues. The germline V gene has CDR1 DFQATT and CDR2 SNEGSKA (reference sequence). The CDR3 DNA sequence: TGCAGTGCTAGAGGCGTAGTTCCGGGACAAACTACCTACGAGCAGTACTTC. It translates to CSARGVVPGQTTYEQYF.

By share, this clonotype counts as medium-sized (0.01 to 0.1%). The rearrangement links TRBV20-1 to TRBJ2-3; 12 bases align to TRBD2. CDR1 is DFQATT and CDR2 is SNEGSKA in the germline V gene (reference sequence). J was trimmed by 3 bases and V by 3 bases; bases with no gene match: 10. This CDR3 spans 17 amino acids. The DNA for the CDR3 is TGCAGTGCTAGTAGGCTAGCGGGAGGGCCTGGGACAGATACGCAGTATTTT. The encoded protein is CSASRLAGGPGTDTQYF.

The CDR3 bases are TGTGCCAGCAGTTTGAAGGGAAGCAGCAATCAGCCCCAGCATTTT. This sequence encodes CASSLKGSSNQPQHF. This chain joins TRBV12-3 or TRBV12-4 and TRBJ1-5; no reliable D call. CDR3 size: 15 residues. V was trimmed by 3 bases and J by 1 base, leaving 10 bases between them.

The chain is built from TRBV18 and TRBJ1-1, with 11 bases lining up with TRBD1. The germline V gene has CDR1 KGHSH and CDR2 LQKENI. The V segment lost 2 bases and the J segment 5 bases; nucleotides outside the gene matches: 4. This CDR3 spans 15 amino acids. The CDR3 nucleotides read TGTGCCAGCTCACCATCGGACAGGGGGCAGACTGAAGCTTTCTTT. Translating it yields CASSPSDRGQTEAFF. Together with reference TRBV18 and TRBJ1-1, the CDR3 gives the full variable domain: NAGVMQNPRHLVRRRGQEARLRCSPMKGHSHVYWYRQLPEEGLKFMVYLQKENIIDESGMPKERFSAEFPKEGPSILRIQQVVRGDSAAYFCASSPSDRGQTEAFFGQGTRLTVV.

The rearrangement joins TRBV28 to TRBJ2-6; perhaps TRBD1 as D (7 bases). Germline V lookup: CDR1 MDHEN, CDR2 SYDVKM. V was shortened by 7 bases and J by 4 bases, with 17 bases between the two germline ends. This CDR3 has 16 amino acids. For the CDR3, the DNA is TGTGCCAGCACCCGCGGCAGGGGGGTAGGGGCCAACGTCCTGACTTTC. Residues: CASTRGRGVGANVLTF.

The genes are TRBV6-5 and TRBJ2-1, with D tentatively TRBD2 (6 bases). CDR3 length: 14 residues. V was shortened by 5 bases and J by 6 bases, with 14 bases between the two germline ends. CDR1 is MNHEY and CDR2 is SVGAGI in the germline V gene. The CDR3, as DNA: TGTGCCAGCAGTCAGAAATGGGGGGTCAATGAGCAGTTCTTC. Its protein is CASSQKWGVNEQFF.

The chain is built from TRBV7-7 and TRBJ2-5, with a weak D call TRBD1 (5 bases). The ends were cut back, 2 bases at V and 3 bases at J, with 10 bases in the middle. Germline V gene sequence: CDR1 SSHAT, CDR2 FNYEAQ (reference sequence). The CDR3 length is 14 residues. CDR3 nucleotides: TGTGCCAGCAGCTTATTTTCAGGGAAAGAGACCCAGTACTTC. This encodes CASSLFSGKETQYF.

Written as DNA, the CDR3 is TGTGCCAGCAGAGGGACCATGAGCACTGAAGCTTTCTTT. It codes for CASRGTMSTEAFF. The chain recombines TRBV27 with TRBJ1-1; weak D call: TRBD1 (5 bases). The CDR3 length is 13 residues. Germline assignment: CDR1 MNHEY and CDR2 SMNVEV (reference sequence). Trimming stripped 6 bases from V and 4 bases from J, with 12 bases between.

In its sample, this clonotype was seen many times. The chain couples TRBV20-1 to TRBJ2-7; no definite D call. V was cut by 3 bases and J by 6 bases, with 12 bases left in between. The CDR3 has 12 residues. Per the germline V gene, CDR1 is DFQATT and CDR2 is SNEGSKA (reference sequence). CDR3 sequence: CSARSTPSEQYF. CDR3 DNA sequence: TGCAGTGCTAGGTCAACCCCCTCCGAGCAGTACTTC.

The rearrangement joins TRBV6-5 to TRBJ2-1, with 10 bases that match TRBD2. The CDR3 has 18 residues. With V trimmed by 0 bases and J by 2 bases, 7 bases remained unmatched. CDR1 MNHEY and CDR2 SVGAGI come from the germline V gene. CDR3 in DNA: TGTGCCAGCAGTTACTCGAGTCCTAGCGGGAGACCCTACAATGAGCAGTTCTTC. It is translated as CASSYSSPSGRPYNEQFF.

V gene TRBV6-1 combines with J gene TRBJ2-3; 10 nucleotides line up with TRBD2. The CDR3 consists of 12 residues. Germline V gene lookup returns CDR1 MNHNS and CDR2 SASEGT. The trim removed 2 bases at V and 14 bases at J, leaving 4 bases unmatched. Here the CDR3 DNA reads TGTGCCAGCAGTGAAACCGGGACTAGCGTGTATTTT. The encoded protein is CASSETGTSVYF.

This clonotype was counted a few times. The V gene is TRBV20-1, the J gene TRBJ2-1; D possibly corresponds to TRBD1 (6 bases). CDR3 length: 14 amino acids. The V gene lost 3 bases and the J gene lost 0 bases, with 9 bases spanning the gap. CDR1 and CDR2 (germline): DFQATT, SNEGSKA (reference sequence). As DNA, the CDR3 is TGCAGTGCTAGTCGGGACAACTCCTACAATGAGCAGTTCTTC. Its translation: CSASRDNSYNEQFF.

This clonotype has only a few counts. The gene calls are TRBV7-6 and TRBJ2-5, with unresolved D. V was clipped by 1 base and J by 1 base, with 7 bases between them. This CDR3 has 14 residues. CDR1 SGHVS and CDR2 FNYEAQ come from the germline V gene. CDR3 region: CASSLGNSQETQYF. The CDR3 nucleotides are TGTGCCAGCAGCTTAGGAAACAGCCAAGAGACCCAGTACTTC.

A few counts support this clonotype. The chain combines TRBV6-6 with TRBJ2-3; the match to TRBD2 covers 7 bases. CDR1 MNHNY and CDR2 SVGAGI come from the germline V gene (reference sequence). This CDR3 is 15 amino acids long. Trimming removed 7 bases from V and 3 bases from J; junction bases left unmatched: 10. The CDR3 reads CASNRGGGRTDTQYF. The DNA of the CDR3 is TGTGCCAGCAATAGGGGCGGGGGACGAACAGATACGCAGTATTTT.